This is a list of T cell receptor beta chains from one sample in a study of beta chain features in type 1 diabetes. Sequencing was performed with immunoSEQ multiplex PCR; in TCRdb, only in-frame clones are kept and a portion is missing. The sample lists nearly 250,000 clones, 11% to 15% occurring once. Material: naive CD4+ T cells from blood. The receptors come from a woman in her 40s in good health. CDR3s include the opening cysteine and the closing phenylalanine or tryptophan. The order of the fields is J gene, V gene, D gene, clone size, CDR3 DNA, CDR3 protein. The D gene is left open where the match is weak. Expanded clones get a size class; other rows say once, few or many, or leave the size out.

TRBJ2-7,TRBV18,-,few,TGTGCCAGCTCACCACCAGGGGTCCTCTCCTACGAGCAGTACTTC,CASSPPGVLSYEQYF
TRBJ1-2,TRBV7-9,-,few,TGTGCCAGCAGCTCCACTCCGGGCTATGGCTACACCTTC,CASSSTPGYGYTF
TRBJ2-3,TRBV7-2,TRBD2,few,TGTGCCAGCAGCTCTGCCGGGACTAGCGGGGGTCACATTGGTACGCAGTATTTT,CASSSAGTSGGHIGTQYF
TRBJ1-3,TRBV18,-,-,TGTGCCAGCTCACCGGTAGGAGCCTCTGGAAACACCATATATTTT,CASSPVGASGNTIYF
TRBJ2-3,TRBV20-1,-,few,TGCAGTGGGGGGGGCACAGATACGCAGTATTTT,CSGGGTDTQYF
TRBJ1-6,TRBV5-4,-,-,TGTGCCAGCAGCTTGGACAGTAATTCACCCCTCCACTTT,CASSLDSNSPLHF
TRBJ1-5,TRBV6-6,TRBD1,few,TGTGCCAGCAGTCAGACAGGGGACAATCAGCCCCAGCATTTT,CASSQTGDNQPQHF
TRBJ1-5,TRBV18,TRBD1,-,TGTGCCAGCTCAGGAACGACAGGGACCAATCAGCCCCAGCATTTT,CASSGTTGTNQPQHF
TRBJ1-2,TRBV7-8,-,-,TGTGCCAGCAGCTCAGGCAGGGCGGCCTATGGCTACACCTTC,CASSSGRAAYGYTF
TRBJ2-3,TRBV5-1,TRBD2,few,TGCGCCAGCAGCTTGGGGCTAGCGGTCCCGTCGGATACGCAGTATTTT,CASSLGLAVPSDTQYF
TRBJ1-1,TRBV2,-,few,TGTGCCAGCAGCGCGAGGGACACTGAAGCTTTCTTT,CASSARDTEAFF
TRBJ1-2,TRBV19,-,-,TGTGCCAGTAGTATAACAGGACCCTATGGCTACACCTTC,CASSITGPYGYTF
TRBJ1-6,TRBV25-1,-,many,TGTGCCAGCAGTGAGGAGGGGAAAAATTCACCCCTCCACTTT,CASSEEGKNSPLHF
TRBJ2-7,TRBV5-1,TRBD1,few,TGCGCCAGCAGCCCACGACAGGGTACCTACGAGCAGTACTTC,CASSPRQGTYEQYF
TRBJ2-5,TRBV10-3,TRBD1,few,TGTGCCATCAGGGGACAGGGTTTGGAGACCCAGTACTTC,CAIRGQGLETQYF
TRBJ1-1,TRBV2,-,few,TGTGCCAGCAGTGTTGAGGGTATGGACACTGAAGCTTTCTTT,CASSVEGMDTEAFF
TRBJ2-5,TRBV6-1,-,-,TGTGCCAGCAGTCACCCGGGAAGGGTGGAGACCCAGTACTTC,CASSHPGRVETQYF
TRBJ2-3,TRBV9,-,few,TGTGCCAGCAGCGTAGAATACACAGATACGCAGTATTTT,CASSVEYTDTQYF